The 21 T cell receptor beta chains reported below all come from one sample, sequenced in a study of cytomegalovirus exposure and HLA in healthy donors (dated by TCRdb to about 2017). Receptors were amplified or captured by the immunoSEQ multiplex PCR assay. The multiplex PCR relied on a mix of 60 forward primers for TCR Vbeta segments and 13 reverse primers for TCR Jbeta segments. TCRdb limited this immuneACCESS table to in-frame rearrangements with V and J called. A share of clones is missing; checked studies link under half to unresolved V genes, and the rest is unexplained. The sample includes about 110,000 clones, with roughly 70% observed a single time. Of the sample, roughly 2.9% falls within the top ten clones. Sequenced input: PBMCs. The receptor set was obtained from a male donor in good health and CMV-seropositive.

The chain recombines TRBV5-4 with TRBJ2-1; weak D call: TRBD2 (6 bases). The V gene's germline CDR1 is SGHNT and CDR2 YYREEE (reference sequence). Trimming took 1 base from V and 7 from J, leaving 18 bases between them. This CDR3 has 16 amino acids. As DNA, the CDR3 is TGTGCCAGCAGCTTGATGGAGCGGGCTACCAGTAATGAGCAGTTCTTC. This encodes CASSLMERATSNEQFF.

The chain is built from TRBV6-5 and TRBJ1-1, with D possibly TRBD1 on 6 matching bases. V was shortened by 5 bases and J by 5 bases, with 15 bases between the two germline ends. Germline loops: CDR1 MNHEY, CDR2 SVGAGI. This CDR3 is built from 14 residues. CDR3 amino acids: CASSPKGGWTEAFF. Here the CDR3 DNA reads TGTGCCAGCAGTCCCAAGGGGGGGTGGACTGAAGCTTTCTTT.

Turning to this clone: Its ends do not fully match the called genes, so a read error is possible. V usage is TRBV7-9 and J usage is TRBJ1-5; tentatively, D is TRBD1 (6 bases). The CDR3 extends over 14 amino acids. Germline CDR1 SEHNR, CDR2 FQNEAQ (reference sequence). The CDR3 loop is CASSTGSGNQPQNF. The CDR3 DNA sequence: TGTGCCAGCAGCACAGGGTCGGGCAATCAGCCCCAGAATTTT. Drawing the rest from reference TRBV7-9 and TRBJ1-5, the complete variable domain is DTGVSQNPRHKITKRGQNVTFRCDPISEHNRLYWYRQTLGQGPEFLTYFQNEAQLEKSRLLSDRFSAERPKGSFSTLEIQRTEQGDSAMYLCASSTGSGNQPQNFGDGTRLSIL.

V and J are TRBV29-1 and TRBJ2-7; 9 bases are a match to TRBD1. Germline V gene sequence: CDR1 SQVTM, CDR2 ANQGSEA. The CDR3 loop spans 13 amino acids. V gave up 3 bases and J gave up 2 bases; unmatched junction bases: 2. The CDR3 is CSVEGQGTYEQYF. The CDR3 nucleotides read TGCAGCGTTGAGGGACAGGGAACCTACGAGCAGTACTTC.

The V and J genes are TRBV18 and TRBJ1-1, with TRBD1 identical over 7 bases. CDR1 is KGHSH, CDR2 LQKENI, per germline. The CDR3 is 13 amino acids. J was trimmed by 3 bases and V by 5 bases; bases with no gene match: 3. In DNA form, the CDR3 reads TGTGCCAGCTCATCCGGGACAGACACTGAAGCTTTCTTT. Translation: CASSSGTDTEAFF. Combining the CDR3 with reference TRBV18 and TRBJ1-1 gives the whole variable domain NAGVMQNPRHLVRRRGQEARLRCSPMKGHSHVYWYRQLPEEGLKFMVYLQKENIIDESGMPKERFSAEFPKEGPSILRIQQVVRGDSAAYFCASSSGTDTEAFFGQGTRLTVV.

A word on this clone: A read error may produce the germline difference seen at one junction end. This chain connects TRBV7-9 to TRBJ1-5; D gene ambiguous. Germline CDR1 SEHNR, CDR2 FQNEAQ (reference sequence). CDR3 length: 16 residues. The CDR3: CASSLSLSGHNQPQNF. The CDR3 region has the DNA TGTGCCAGCAGCTTATCGCTCAGCGGCCACAATCAGCCCCAGAATTTT.

The chain links TRBV6-1 to TRBJ2-5; 8 nucleotides align to TRBD1. The CDR3 extends over 16 amino acids. The V and J ends lost 4 bases and 5 bases, in that order; junction bases with no gene match: 12. The germline CDR1 and CDR2 sequences are MNHNS and SASEGT. DNA of the CDR3: TGTGCCAGCAGTGGCGGACAGGGCCCTCGATGGGAGACCCAGTACTTC. Residues: CASSGGQGPRWETQYF.

CDR3 region: CASSVGVRVNTEAFF. The CDR3 DNA follows: TGTGCCAGCAGCGTAGGTGTCAGGGTGAACACTGAAGCTTTCTTT. The V gene is TRBV9, the J gene TRBJ1-1, with D perhaps TRBD1 (5 bases). Germline V gene sequence: CDR1 SGDLS, CDR2 YYNGEE. There are 15 residues in the CDR3. V lost 0 bases, J lost 0 bases, and 9 bases lay in between.

This chain connects TRBV4-2 to TRBJ2-7, with D unclear. Germline lookup yields CDR1 LGHNA and CDR2 YNFKEQ. The CDR3 is made up of 15 amino acids. V dropped 1 base and J dropped 0 bases, with 10 bases sitting between them. The CDR3 reads CASSQGLTGSYEQYF. The CDR3 nucleotides read TGTGCCAGCAGCCAAGGACTTACTGGCTCCTACGAGCAGTACTTC.

The chain recombines TRBV30 with TRBJ1-5; no clear D. The CDR3 has 13 amino acids. With 1 base removed from V and 7 bases from J, the gap between germline ends came to 11 bases. Germline CDR1 GTSNPN, CDR2 SVGIG (reference sequence). This CDR3 reads CAWSARGKQPQHF. CDR3 nucleotide sequence: TGTGCCTGGAGTGCCCGGGGTAAACAGCCCCAGCATTTT.

This chain joins TRBV2 and TRBJ1-1; D gene unclear. V lost 6 bases, J lost 1 base, and 9 bases lay in between. The germline gives CDR1 SNHLY, CDR2 FYNNEI. The CDR3 covers 13 residues. The CDR3 loop reads CASRVQWNTEAFF. The CDR3 DNA is TGTGCCAGCAGGGTACAGTGGAACACTGAAGCTTTCTTT.

This chain links TRBV29-1 with TRBJ2-1; D is perhaps TRBD2 (6 bases). CDR1 is SQVTM, CDR2 ANQGSEA, per germline. The length of the CDR3 is 13 residues. The V end lost 5 bases, the J end lost 9 bases, and 17 bases lay between the germline ends. The CDR3 DNA sequence: TGCAGCGTTCCGGGACTGGTGATGGGTGAGCAGTTCTTC. Its protein product is CSVPGLVMGEQFF.

This CDR3 reads CASSDLRGYTF. CDR3 DNA sequence: TGTGCCAGCAGTGACCTACGTGGCTACACCTTC. V gene TRBV6-4 combines with J gene TRBJ1-2; D unclear. Germline values: CDR1 MRHNA, CDR2 SNTAGT. CDR3 size: 11 residues. Between the trimmed V and J ends, which lost 2 bases and 7 bases, there was a span of 5 bases.

This rearrangement joins TRBV4-1 to TRBJ2-7, with D tentatively TRBD2 (6 bases). Germline V gene sequence: CDR1 MGHRA, CDR2 YSYEKL. There are 18 residues in the CDR3. V lost 1 base and J lost 2, with 21 bases in between. The CDR3 spells CASSQGTERAYGAYEQYF. For the CDR3, the DNA is TGCGCCAGCAGCCAAGGAACCGAGCGGGCCTACGGGGCCTACGAGCAGTACTTC.

This chain joins TRBV28 and TRBJ2-1; D not resolved. Germline-derived CDR1 and CDR2 are MDHEN and SYDVKM. V dropped 5 bases and J dropped 5 bases, with 7 bases sitting between them. The CDR3 runs 12 residues. CDR3 residues: CASSASNNEQFF. The CDR3 nucleotides are TGTGCCAGCAGTGCTAGTAACAATGAGCAGTTCTTC. The entire variable domain, with the rest obtained from reference TRBV28 and TRBJ2-1, is as follows: DVKVTQSSRYLVKRTGEKVFLECVQDMDHENMFWYRQDPGLGLRLIYFSYDVKMKEKGDIPEGYSVSREKKERFSLILESASTNQTSMYLCASSASNNEQFFGPGTRLTVL.

The chain links TRBV5-1 to TRBJ2-3; 9 bases map to TRBD1. CDR1 SGHRS and CDR2 YFSETQ come from the germline V gene. CDR3 length: 15 amino acids. V lost 4 bases and J lost 0; bases outside the gene matches: 3. In DNA form, the CDR3 reads TGCGCCAGCAGCCATGGACAGGGGAGCACAGATACGCAGTATTTT. This gives the protein CASSHGQGSTDTQYF.

The chain recombines TRBV6-5 with TRBJ1-1; D unclear. From germline, CDR1 is MNHEY and CDR2 SVGAGI. The CDR3 covers 15 residues. Trimming removed 5 bases from V and 4 bases from J, with 17 bases in between. The CDR3 here is CASSTSGRRGTEAFF. The CDR3 DNA is TGTGCCAGCAGTACGAGTGGCAGGCGGGGCACTGAAGCTTTCTTT.

In regard to this clone: An end of the junction does not agree with germline; a read error may underlie this. V usage is TRBV28 and J usage is TRBJ1-2; no definite D call. CDR3 size: 16 residues. Germline lookup yields CDR1 MDHEN and CDR2 SYDVKM. The CDR3 bases are TGTGCCAGCAGTTTACCCTCACGGGTCAGTCACTATGGCTACCCCTTC. Translated, it gives CASSLPSRVSHYGYPF.

This clone was found a few times. The chain links TRBV6-5 to TRBJ2-7; TRBD2 matches 9 bases. The CDR3 is 15 amino acids. V lost 6 bases and J lost 4; bases outside the gene matches: 10. The germline CDR1 and CDR2 sequences are MNHEY and SVGAGI. The CDR3 DNA reads as TGTGCCAGCAGCCCCGCGGGGGGGGGCCGGTACGAGCAGTACTTC. It yields the protein CASSPAGGGRYEQYF.

The chain joins TRBV29-1 to TRBJ1-4; D not certain. The V and J ends lost 4 bases and 0 bases respectively, with 3 bases between them. CDR3 length: 12 residues. Germline V gene sequence: CDR1 SQVTM, CDR2 ANQGSEA. This CDR3 is CSVVTTNEKLFF. Written as DNA, the CDR3 is TGCAGCGTTGTAACAACTAATGAAAAACTGTTTTTT.

This clone was counted once. The V call is TRBV7-2, the J call TRBJ2-5; 8 bases align to TRBD2. CDR1 and CDR2 (germline): SGHTA, FQGNSA. The CDR3 runs to 15 residues. Trimming cost V 5 bases and J 2 bases; bases outside gene matches: 7. This chain's CDR3 is CASSLEGTRQETQYF. The CDR3 DNA is TGTGCCAGCAGCCTCGAGGGGACTAGACAAGAGACCCAGTACTTC.